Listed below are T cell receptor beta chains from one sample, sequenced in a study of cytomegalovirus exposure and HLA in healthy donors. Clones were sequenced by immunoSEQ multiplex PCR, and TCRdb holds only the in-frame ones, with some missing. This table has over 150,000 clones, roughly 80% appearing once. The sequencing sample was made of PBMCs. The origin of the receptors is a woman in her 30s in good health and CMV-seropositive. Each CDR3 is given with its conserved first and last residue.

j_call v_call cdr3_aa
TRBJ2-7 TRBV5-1 CASSRDRGLYEQYF
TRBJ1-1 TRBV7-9 CASSPGGRLEAFF
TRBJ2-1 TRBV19 CASSIGQYNEQFF
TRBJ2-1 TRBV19 CASSTPGLINEQFF
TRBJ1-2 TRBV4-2 CASSQTRQAVLYGYTF
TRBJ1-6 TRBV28 CASSLPSGQNNSPLHF
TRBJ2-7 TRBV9 CASSIRPGLAGGGEQYF
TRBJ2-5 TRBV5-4 CASSLPYLAGGKETQYF
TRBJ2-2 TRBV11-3 CASSSSGGITGELFF
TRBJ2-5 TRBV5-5 CASSSNNQGILEQETQYF
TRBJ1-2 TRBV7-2 CASSLGQNYGYTF
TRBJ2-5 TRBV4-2 CASSQEGGTGLPGRQETQYF
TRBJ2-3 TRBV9 CASSVGTGFYTDTQYF
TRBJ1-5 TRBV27 CASSFGTGHNQPQHF
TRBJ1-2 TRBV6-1 CASSEMDRNYGYTF
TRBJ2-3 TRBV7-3 CASSLTRDTQYF
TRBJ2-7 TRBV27 CASSTTWDTLEQYF
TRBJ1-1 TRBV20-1 CSASGWTEAFF
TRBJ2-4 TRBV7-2 CASSFLLKNIQYF
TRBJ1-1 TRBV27 CASSFGGLRLRQSLMNTEAFF
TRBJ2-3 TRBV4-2 CASSQVGQRPTDTQYF
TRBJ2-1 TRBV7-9 CASSPKGLADFHNEQFF
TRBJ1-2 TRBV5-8 CASSFDRRTNYGYTF
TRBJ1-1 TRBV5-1 CASSALPGGAGNTEAFF
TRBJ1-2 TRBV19 CASSPGQELSHGYTF
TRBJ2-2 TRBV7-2 CASSLGPAGGSLSGELFF
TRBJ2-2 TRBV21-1 CASSSKPWHRRPGELFF
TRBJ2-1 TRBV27 CASSFDPTGYKFF
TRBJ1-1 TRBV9 CASSPGDSTYTEAFF
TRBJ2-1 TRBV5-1 CASSLGGGELDEQFF
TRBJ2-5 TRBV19 CASSADGGRKTQYF
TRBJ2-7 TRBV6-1 CASSNGQGREQYF
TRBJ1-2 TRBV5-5 CASSFNSNYGYTF
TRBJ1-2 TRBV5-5 CASSLAGARTYGYTF
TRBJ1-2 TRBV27 CASSLYQGLGGYTF
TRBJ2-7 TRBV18 CASSRDNQEEDEQYF
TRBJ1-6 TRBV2 CASSQQGINSPLHF
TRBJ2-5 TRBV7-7 CASSLDSRGGETQYF
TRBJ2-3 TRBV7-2 CASSPDSHTDTQYF